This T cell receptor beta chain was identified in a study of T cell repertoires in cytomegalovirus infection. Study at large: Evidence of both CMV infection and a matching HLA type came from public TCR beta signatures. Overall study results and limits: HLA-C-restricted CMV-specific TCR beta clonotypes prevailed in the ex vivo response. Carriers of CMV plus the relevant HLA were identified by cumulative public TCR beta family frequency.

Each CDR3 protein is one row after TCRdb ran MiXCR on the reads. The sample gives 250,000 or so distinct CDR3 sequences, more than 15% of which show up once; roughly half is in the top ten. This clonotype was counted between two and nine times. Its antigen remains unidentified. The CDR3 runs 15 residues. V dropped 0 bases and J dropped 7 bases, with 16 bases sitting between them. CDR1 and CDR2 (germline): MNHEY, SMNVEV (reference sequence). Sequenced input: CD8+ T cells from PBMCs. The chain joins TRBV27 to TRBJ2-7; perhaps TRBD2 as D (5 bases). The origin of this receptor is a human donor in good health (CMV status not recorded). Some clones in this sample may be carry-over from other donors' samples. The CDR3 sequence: CASSLSTGNRGEQYF. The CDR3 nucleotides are TGTGCCAGCAGTTTATCGACCGGGAACAGAGGGGAGCAGTACTTC.